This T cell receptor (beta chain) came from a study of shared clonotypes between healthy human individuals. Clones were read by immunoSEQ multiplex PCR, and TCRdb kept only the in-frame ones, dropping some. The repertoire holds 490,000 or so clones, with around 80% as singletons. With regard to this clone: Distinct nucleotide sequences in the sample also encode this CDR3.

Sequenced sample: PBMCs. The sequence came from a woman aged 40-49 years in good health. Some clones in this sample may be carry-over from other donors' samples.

CDR3 amino acids: CASSGQGNYGYTF. The CDR3 DNA is TGTGCCAGCAGTGGACAGGGGAACTATGGCTACACCTTC. The chain has TRBV2 and TRBJ1-2, with 8 nucleotides matching TRBD1. Losses at the gene ends were 4 bases for V and 2 bases for J; bases not matched to a gene: 0. Looked up from germline, CDR1 is SNHLY and CDR2 is FYNNEI. The CDR3 extends over 13 amino acids.